A selection of T cell receptor beta chains follows, all from one sample in a study of OX40 agonist ivuxolimab in advanced cancers. This table comes from immunoSEQ multiplex PCR, and its TCRdb copy is limited to in-frame clones, with some not included. The sample holds around 90,000 clones, 91% seen once. Sequences were derived from CD4+ or CD8+ T cells sorted from blood, sampled in a trial of the OX40 agonist ivuxolimab. These receptors all stem from an adult with an advanced solid tumor such as melanoma, head and neck, liver or kidney cancer. CDR3s include the opening cysteine and the closing phenylalanine or tryptophan. The D gene is left open where the match is weak. Not all rows give a size; the values are once, few, many and, for expanded clones, a class.

V gene: TRBV11-1
clone size: NA
D gene: TRBD1
J gene: TRBJ2-5
CDR3 DNA: TGTGCCAGCAGCCCCCGAGGGGGACAGAGGCTCCAAGAGACCCAGTACTTC
CDR3 protein: CASSPRGGQRLQETQYF

V gene: TRBV18
clone size: NA
D gene: TRBD2
J gene: TRBJ2-7
CDR3 DNA: TGTGCCAGCTCTGGCGGGAGGGCAAACTACGAGCAGTACTTC
CDR3 protein: CASSGGRANYEQYF

V gene: TRBV30
clone size: NA
D gene: TRBD1
J gene: TRBJ1-2
CDR3 DNA: TGTGCCTGGAGTGTTCAGGGACAGTTTGGCTACACCTTC
CDR3 protein: CAWSVQGQFGYTF

V gene: TRBV16
clone size: NA
D gene: TRBD2
J gene: TRBJ2-1
CDR3 DNA: TGTGCCAGCAGCCAAAATCGAGGGAGGGGCAATGAGCAGTTCTTC
CDR3 protein: CASSQNRGRGNEQFF

V gene: TRBV7-9
clone size: NA
D gene: TRBD2
J gene: TRBJ2-7
CDR3 DNA: TGTGCCAGCAGCTCAAACGGACTAGCGGGAACCGGTGAGCAGTACTTC
CDR3 protein: CASSSNGLAGTGEQYF

V gene: TRBV5-1
clone size: NA
D gene: NA
J gene: TRBJ2-7
CDR3 DNA: TGCGCCAGCAGTACGATTGGCGGGTACGAGCAGTACTTC
CDR3 protein: CASSTIGGYEQYF

V gene: TRBV27
clone size: NA
D gene: NA
J gene: TRBJ2-5
CDR3 DNA: TGTGCCAGCAGTAGGGTCCCGGGACCCAGGACGGAGACCCAGTACTTC
CDR3 protein: CASSRVPGPRTETQYF

V gene: TRBV6-1
clone size: NA
D gene: NA
J gene: TRBJ2-1
CDR3 DNA: TGTGCCAGCAGTGAAGAGGCCCGCCCCCCATACAATGAGCAGTTCTTC
CDR3 protein: CASSEEARPPYNEQFF

V gene: TRBV28
clone size: NA
D gene: TRBD1
J gene: TRBJ1-2
CDR3 DNA: TGTGCCAGCAGTTTATTAGAGGGGGCGGTACGATATGGCTACACCTTC
CDR3 protein: CASSLLEGAVRYGYTF

V gene: TRBV9
clone size: once
D gene: NA
J gene: TRBJ2-3
CDR3 DNA: TGTGCCAGCAGCGTAGGGCTAGCAGACCTCACAGATACGCAGTATTTT
CDR3 protein: CASSVGLADLTDTQYF